Below, 9 T cell receptor beta chains from the same sample are listed, as sequenced in a study of blood T cell repertoires in COVID-19. The data were produced by immunoSEQ multiplex PCR, yet TCRdb's version contains in-frame clones alone and is incomplete. The sample records about 140,000 clones, 88% being singletons. Sequenced material: peripheral blood. All receptors derive from a man in his sixties or seventies with acute or convalescent COVID-19.

This clone was seen a single time. The CDR3 sequence is CASSRDTDTQYF. In DNA, the CDR3 is TGTGCCAGCAGCCGCGACACAGATACGCAGTATTTT. The chain has TRBV11-3 and TRBJ2-3, with unresolved D. The CDR3 has 12 residues. The V gene lost 5 bases and the J gene lost 2 bases, with 5 bases spanning the gap. The germline CDR1 and CDR2 sequences are SGHNT and YENEEA.

The J gene is TRBJ2-1, the V gene TRBV19, with 9 bases that match TRBD2. Germline values: CDR1 LNHDA, CDR2 SQIVND (reference sequence). Losses at the gene ends were 1 base for V and 7 bases for J; bases not matched to a gene: 5. The CDR3 covers 15 residues. CDR3 sequence reads: CASSIGVAGVNEQFF. The CDR3 region has the DNA TGTGCCAGTAGTATAGGGGTAGCGGGAGTTAATGAGCAGTTCTTC.

This chain joins TRBV4-1 and TRBJ1-2, with D hard to call. CDR1 and CDR2 (germline): MGHRA, YSYEKL. V was cut by 2 bases and J by 8 bases, with 15 bases left in between. The CDR3 is made up of 14 amino acids. The CDR3 region is CASSQSAATGGYTF. The CDR3 nucleotides are TGCGCCAGCAGCCAATCGGCAGCGACCGGCGGCTACACCTTC.

This sequence joins TRBV5-1 and TRBJ2-3; no firm D call. Trimming shortened V by 3 bases and J by 2 bases, and 13 bases separated the two germline ends. This CDR3 has 15 residues. The germline CDR1 and CDR2 sequences are SGHRS and YFSETQ. CDR3 DNA: TGCGCCAGCAGCTACGAAACAGCCGCCACAGATACGCAGTATTTT. Its protein product is CASSYETAATDTQYF. The variable domain in full, with the rest retrieved from reference TRBV5-1 and TRBJ2-3, is KAGVTQTPRYLIKTRGQQVTLSCSPISGHRSVSWYQQTPGQGLQFLFEYFSETQRNKGNFPGRFSGRQFSNSRSEMNVSTLELGDSALYLCASSYETAATDTQYFGPGTRLTVL.

The chain carries TRBV7-3 and TRBJ1-1; D is unresolved. The CDR3 contains 13 residues. Between the trimmed V and J ends, which lost 4 bases and 3 bases, there was a span of 9 bases. Germline CDR1 and CDR2: SGHTA and FQGTGA. CDR3 amino acids: CASSSRRDTEAFF. The CDR3 DNA sequence: TGTGCCAGCAGCTCTAGGCGAGACACTGAAGCTTTCTTT.

This sequence joins TRBV24-1 and TRBJ2-3; D not resolved. From germline, CDR1 is KGHDR and CDR2 SFDVKD. The V end was cut by 0 bases, the J end by 7 bases, with 16 bases between. CDR3 length: 16 amino acids. The CDR3 here is CATSDLSAGTYYTQYF. The CDR3 DNA follows: TGTGCCACCAGTGATTTGTCGGCAGGAACATATTATACGCAGTATTTT.

This clone was found once. The chain recombines TRBV30 with TRBJ2-5, with D possibly being TRBD2 (5 bases). The CDR3 has 13 amino acids. CDR1 is GTSNPN, CDR2 SVGIG, per germline (reference sequence). The V gene lost 0 bases and the J gene lost 5 bases, with 10 bases spanning the gap. CDR3 loop: CAWSVKGAETQYF. In DNA form, the CDR3 reads TGTGCCTGGAGTGTTAAGGGAGCCGAGACCCAGTACTTC.

The chain couples TRBV11-2 to TRBJ2-2; 7 bases match TRBD1. In germline, CDR1 is SGHAT, CDR2 FQNNGV. J was trimmed by 0 bases and V by 6 bases; bases with no gene match: 4. CDR3 size: 15 residues. The CDR3 DNA follows: TGTGCCAGCAGGTTGGGGACAGCGAACACCGGGGAGCTGTTTTTT. Residues: CASRLGTANTGELFF. Full variable domain (rest looked up from reference TRBV11-2 and TRBJ2-2): EAGVAQSPRYKIIEKRQSVAFWCNPISGHATLYWYQQILGQGPKLLIQFQNNGVVDDSQLPKDRFSAERLKGVDSTLKIQPAKLEDSAVYLCASRLGTANTGELFFGEGSRLTVL.

The chain combines TRBV14 with TRBJ1-1; D might be TRBD1 (6 bases). Trimming removed 4 bases at V and 1 base at J, with 16 bases between. This CDR3 region has 16 residues. In germline, CDR1 is SGHDN, CDR2 FVKESK. DNA of the CDR3: TGTGCCAGCAGCCGAAACACCGGGACAAGGAACACTGAAGCTTTCTTT. Translation: CASSRNTGTRNTEAFF.